The present entry profiles one TCR beta chain with its context. TCRdb analysed the 5' RACE reads with MiXCR anew, one entry per CDR3 protein. Of roughly 87,000 distinct CDR3 sequences listed, approximately 16% are singletons. This entry is derived from a study of T cells of healthy individuals. Germline CDR1 reads SGHRS; CDR2 reads YFSETQ. V was clipped by 2 bases and J by 9 bases; unmatched bases: 3. This CDR3 is 15 amino acids long. The sequence came from a human donor in good health. The chain joins TRBV5-1 to TRBJ2-2, with 14 bases that match TRBD2. CDR3 coding DNA: TGCGCCAGCAGCTTAGGACTAGCGGGAGGTCGGGAGCTGTTTTTT. Translated: CASSLGLAGGRELFF.